This T cell receptor beta chain was found in a study of blood T cell repertoires in COVID-19 (TCRdb year 2020). Describing the broader study: Samples covering the acute and convalescent phases of COVID-19 were provided by collaborators in the United States, Italy and Spain. The prospective study material was composed of cDNA or gDNA derived from T cells, B-cell-depleted T cells, or PBMCs. Subjects who had been exposed to COVID-19, were actively infected with it, or had recovered from it provided the deeply sampled blood TCRbeta repertoires that made up the dataset. The repertoires were made available in a free public database intended to serve as a resource for research on the immune response to SARS-CoV-2. Samples came from the ongoing ImmuneRACE study (first 160 participants) plus 1,254 subjects from 6 global collaborators. The sample metadata nearly always contained a de-identified subject ID, COVID-19 status, age in years and sex. HLA class I and class II types, where available, came from metadata supplied by the sample provider rather than from assay-based typing. What the work shows at the level of the full study, not this receptor alone: The quantity of clinical and demographic metadata differed by source and by participant and was supplied without curation.

The collaborating institutions used their own protocols to collect whole blood in K2EDTA tubes. For TCRbeta analysis, collaborators shipped samples as frozen whole blood, isolated PBMCs, or DNA extracted from either of those sample types. As for this clone: What this receptor recognizes is not known. Base-call qualities are not available, and no considerably larger clone is one nucleotide away.

The immunoSEQ Assay, a bias-controlled multiplex PCR, was used to amplify TCRbeta CDR3 regions from genomic DNA. The source study handled its data this way. The number of nucleated cells in each sample was estimated by amplification of reference gene primers within the assay. Sequence reads were collapsed and filtered to measure the absolute abundance of every unique TCRbeta CDR3 rearrangement. Productive Simpson clonality was computed per sample as the square root of Simpson's diversity index over productive rearrangements. As stored in TCRdb, this immuneACCESS dataset retains in-frame rearrangements with V and J assigned. A fraction of the clones does not appear; measured against another copy, unresolved V genes explain less than half of the discrepancy, and the remainder lacks a known reason. The V and J calls and clone size are taken from that table; D and trimming were inferred from the DNA. The sample yields tens of thousands of clones; roughly 79% were counted once. Jointly, the top ten make up approximately 20% of the sample.

The sequencing input was peripheral blood. This clonotype originated in a woman aged 70-85 years with acute or convalescent COVID-19.

This receptor has the CDR3 CASSLRYRGEARHGYTF. The nucleotide sequence reads TGTGCCAGCAGCTTACGATACAGGGGGGAAGCAAGACATGGCTACACCTTC. This chain joins TRBV7-9 to TRBJ1-2; TRBD1 fits 8 bases in the junction. CDR1 is given as SEHNR and CDR2 as FQNEAQ, both from the germline V gene (reference sequence). Compared with germline, V lacks 2 bases and J lacks 6 bases; bases without a gene match: 14. Measured from the cysteine to the phenylalanine, the CDR3 is 17 residues long. Just the 51-base CDR3 DNA is kept, in frame starting at base 1.